The rows below give T cell receptor beta chains drawn from one sample of a study of T cells after yellow fever vaccination. TCRdb reprocessed the 5' RACE reads with MiXCR, giving one entry per CDR3 protein. The sample records just over 300,000 distinct CDR3 sequences, around 3.6% being singletons. The specimen was PBMCs, collected on the day of the yellow fever booster vaccination. The receptors were sampled from a man in his late teens or twenties who received the YFV17D yellow fever vaccine. Both conserved end residues are part of each CDR3. A D gene is named only where the DNA matches it firmly. Size tells how often a clone was seen (once, few, many) or the class of an expanded clone, and some rows leave it out.

v_call: TRBV7-2
clone_size: few
d_call: -
j_call: TRBJ2-5
cdr3_nt: TGTGCCAGCAGTTACCGGGGGCCAGAGACCCAGTACTTC
cdr3_aa: CASSYRGPETQYF

v_call: TRBV12-3/TRBV12-4
clone_size: few
d_call: -
j_call: TRBJ2-2
cdr3_nt: TGTGCCAGCAGTTGGGGAGGGAACACCGGGGAGCTGTTTTTT
cdr3_aa: CASSWGGNTGELFF

v_call: TRBV7-2
clone_size: many
d_call: TRBD1
j_call: TRBJ1-5
cdr3_nt: TGTGCCAGCAGCTGGACAGGGGGAGCCCAGCATTTT
cdr3_aa: CASSWTGGAQHF

v_call: TRBV9
clone_size: many
d_call: TRBD2
j_call: TRBJ2-3
cdr3_nt: TGTGCCAGCAGCATCCTAACTAGCGGGGGCCCAGATACGCAGTATTTT
cdr3_aa: CASSILTSGGPDTQYF

v_call: TRBV28
clone_size: once
d_call: TRBD1
j_call: TRBJ1-1
cdr3_nt: TGTGCCAGCAGGACCCCAGGACAGGGCATGTCTTCTGAAGCTTTCTTT
cdr3_aa: CASRTPGQGMSSEAFF

v_call: TRBV12-3/TRBV12-4
clone_size: few
d_call: TRBD1
j_call: TRBJ1-1
cdr3_nt: TGTGCCAGCAACCTACCTACAGGGGGCGGCACTGAAGCTTTCTTT
cdr3_aa: CASNLPTGGGTEAFF

v_call: TRBV20-1
clone_size: many
d_call: -
j_call: TRBJ2-3
cdr3_nt: TGCAGTGCTAGAGTGGCCAGAACCACAGATACGCAGTATTTT
cdr3_aa: CSARVARTTDTQYF

v_call: TRBV5-1
clone_size: -
d_call: -
j_call: TRBJ2-3
cdr3_nt: TGCGCCAGCAGCAAACCGGACAGTTTTACTAGCACAGATACGCAGTATTTT
cdr3_aa: CASSKPDSFTSTDTQYF

v_call: TRBV7-2
clone_size: -
d_call: -
j_call: TRBJ2-3
cdr3_nt: TGTGCCAGCAGCTTAGCCCTGGAGAGCCCGCAGTATTTT
cdr3_aa: CASSLALESPQYF

v_call: TRBV5-1
clone_size: many
d_call: TRBD2
j_call: TRBJ2-7
cdr3_nt: TGCGCCAGCAGTGTCGGTGCGGGGGGCCGGGACGAGCAGTACTTC
cdr3_aa: CASSVGAGGRDEQYF

v_call: TRBV7-9
clone_size: many
d_call: TRBD1
j_call: TRBJ1-3
cdr3_nt: TGTGCCAGCAGCCCCCCGGACAGGGTTGGAAACACCATATATTTT
cdr3_aa: CASSPPDRVGNTIYF

v_call: TRBV5-1
clone_size: many
d_call: TRBD1
j_call: TRBJ2-1
cdr3_nt: TGCGCCAGCAGCTTTTCCCGGGACAGACGAGAGCAGTTCTTC
cdr3_aa: CASSFSRDRREQFF

v_call: TRBV5-4
clone_size: few
d_call: -
j_call: TRBJ1-1
cdr3_nt: TGTGCCAGCAGCGGAGCCGGGACACGGGCTGAAGCTTTCTTT
cdr3_aa: CASSGAGTRAEAFF

v_call: TRBV12-2
clone_size: -
d_call: -
j_call: TRBJ1-2
cdr3_nt: TGTGCAAGTCGCTTAGCCCCTCCTGGCTACACCTTC
cdr3_aa: CASRLAPPGYTF

v_call: TRBV28
clone_size: -
d_call: -
j_call: TRBJ1-4
cdr3_nt: TGTGCCAGCAGTGTACCGGGGACAACTAATGAAAAACTGTTTTTT
cdr3_aa: CASSVPGTTNEKLFF

v_call: TRBV6-2/TRBV6-3
clone_size: -
d_call: -
j_call: TRBJ2-5
cdr3_nt: TGTGCCAGCAGACCACCGGGACACCCTCAAGAGACCCGGTACTTC
cdr3_aa: CASRPPGHPQETRYF

v_call: TRBV20-1
clone_size: many
d_call: -
j_call: TRBJ2-1
cdr3_nt: TGCAGTGCTCCCCGGGATACTACCTACAATGAGCAGTTCTTC
cdr3_aa: CSAPRDTTYNEQFF

v_call: TRBV5-1
clone_size: -
d_call: TRBD2
j_call: TRBJ2-7
cdr3_nt: TGCGCCAGCAGCTTGGAGGCGGGGGGGCGAAGCGAGCAGTACTTC
cdr3_aa: CASSLEAGGRSEQYF

v_call: TRBV29-1
clone_size: many
d_call: -
j_call: TRBJ2-5
cdr3_nt: TGCAGCGTCCGGAGGAGAGAGACCCAGTACTTC
cdr3_aa: CSVRRRETQYF

v_call: TRBV5-1
clone_size: -
d_call: -
j_call: TRBJ1-6
cdr3_nt: TGCGCCAGCCGCGGGCTATCCTATAATTCACCCCTCCACTTT
cdr3_aa: CASRGLSYNSPLHF

v_call: TRBV20-1
clone_size: many
d_call: -
j_call: TRBJ2-1
cdr3_nt: TGCAGTGCTAGAAGGGGCCACAGTTGGGGGACCTACAATGAGCAGTTCTTC
cdr3_aa: CSARRGHSWGTYNEQFF

v_call: TRBV5-1
clone_size: many
d_call: -
j_call: TRBJ2-5
cdr3_nt: TGCGCCAGCAGCTTAGCCAGTACCATGTTGGAGACCCAGTACTTC
cdr3_aa: CASSLASTMLETQYF

v_call: TRBV20-1
clone_size: many
d_call: TRBD2
j_call: TRBJ2-3
cdr3_nt: TGCAGTGCTAATAAAGCGGGGGTGTCGGATACGCAGTATTTT
cdr3_aa: CSANKAGVSDTQYF

v_call: TRBV10-3
clone_size: -
d_call: -
j_call: TRBJ1-6
cdr3_nt: TGTGCCATCAGCCCGCGTCAGGGGTCACCCCTCCACTTT
cdr3_aa: CAISPRQGSPLHF

v_call: TRBV5-1
clone_size: -
d_call: TRBD1
j_call: TRBJ1-1
cdr3_nt: TGCGCCAGCAGCCCAGCGTCAGGGGGCGATTTGAGTTACACTGAAGCTTTCTTT
cdr3_aa: CASSPASGGDLSYTEAFF

v_call: TRBV5-1
clone_size: -
d_call: -
j_call: TRBJ2-1
cdr3_nt: TGCGCCAGCAGCTCGCAGGGGCACAATGAGCAGTTCTTC
cdr3_aa: CASSSQGHNEQFF

v_call: TRBV7-3
clone_size: many
d_call: TRBD1
j_call: TRBJ2-5
cdr3_nt: TGTGCCAGCAGCCCCTACGACAGGGCGGAGACCCAGTACTTC
cdr3_aa: CASSPYDRAETQYF

v_call: TRBV5-1
clone_size: -
d_call: -
j_call: TRBJ1-5
cdr3_nt: TGCGCCAGCAGCTTGCCAGCCAATCAGCCCCAGCATTTT
cdr3_aa: CASSLPANQPQHF

v_call: TRBV5-1
clone_size: many
d_call: TRBD1
j_call: TRBJ1-1
cdr3_nt: TGCGCCAGCAGCGGACGGACAGGGAGTGGAGCTGAAGCTTTCTTT
cdr3_aa: CASSGRTGSGAEAFF